This T cell receptor beta chain appears in the sequencing data of a study of control samples from healthy donors and cancer patients. Clones were read by immunoSEQ multiplex PCR, and TCRdb kept only the in-frame ones, dropping some. The profile shows more than 100,000 clones, roughly 90% of them singletons. Germline CDR1 is KGHDR and CDR2 is SFDVKD. Trimming left V 8 bases short and J 9 bases short, with 21 bases between. CDR3 length equals 14 residues. Sequenced material: PBMCs. This TCR was recovered from a middle-aged man with head and neck cancer. The chain couples TRBV24-1 to TRBJ1-1; tentatively, D is TRBD1 (5 bases). CDR3 in amino acids: CATTYVEAGAQAFF. In DNA form, the CDR3 reads TGTGCCACCACCTACGTGGAGGCCGGGGCTCAAGCTTTCTTT.